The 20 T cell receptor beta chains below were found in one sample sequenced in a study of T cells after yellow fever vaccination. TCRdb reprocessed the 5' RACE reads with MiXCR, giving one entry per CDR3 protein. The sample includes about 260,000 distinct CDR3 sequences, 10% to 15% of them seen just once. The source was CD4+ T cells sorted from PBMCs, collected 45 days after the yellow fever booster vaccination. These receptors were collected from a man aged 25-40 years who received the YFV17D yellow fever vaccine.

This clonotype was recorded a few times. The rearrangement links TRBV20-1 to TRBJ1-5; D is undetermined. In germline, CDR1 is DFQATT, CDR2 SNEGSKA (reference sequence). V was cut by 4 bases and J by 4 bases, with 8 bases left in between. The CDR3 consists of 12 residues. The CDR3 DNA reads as TGCAGTGCTATTGGTGAAAATCAGCCCCAGCATTTT. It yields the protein CSAIGENQPQHF.

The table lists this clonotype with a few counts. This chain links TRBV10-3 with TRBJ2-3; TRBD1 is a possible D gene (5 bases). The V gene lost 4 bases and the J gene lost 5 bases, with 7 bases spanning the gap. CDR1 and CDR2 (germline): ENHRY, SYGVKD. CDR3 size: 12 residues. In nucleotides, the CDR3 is TGTGCCATCAGTGGACAGAAAGATACGCAGTATTTT. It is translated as CAISGQKDTQYF.

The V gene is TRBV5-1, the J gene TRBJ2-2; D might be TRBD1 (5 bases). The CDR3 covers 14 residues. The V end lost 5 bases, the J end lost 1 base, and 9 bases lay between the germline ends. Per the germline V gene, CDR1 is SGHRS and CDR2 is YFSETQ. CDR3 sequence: CASRYTGNTGELFF. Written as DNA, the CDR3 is TGCGCCAGCAGGTACACAGGGAACACCGGGGAGCTGTTTTTT.

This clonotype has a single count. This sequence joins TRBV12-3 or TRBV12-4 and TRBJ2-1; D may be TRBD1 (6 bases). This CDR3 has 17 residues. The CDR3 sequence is CTFSLPYRAQGPNEQFF. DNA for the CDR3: TGTACCTTCAGTTTACCCTACCGGGCCCAGGGGCCCAATGAGCAGTTCTTC.

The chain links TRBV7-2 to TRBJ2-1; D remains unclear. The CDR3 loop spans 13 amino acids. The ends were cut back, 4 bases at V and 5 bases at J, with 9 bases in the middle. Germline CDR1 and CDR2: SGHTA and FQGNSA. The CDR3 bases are TGTGCCAGCAGCTATACTAATCACAATGAGCAGTTCTTC. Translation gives CASSYTNHNEQFF.

This CDR3 reads CASSFGENTEAFF. CDR3 bases: TGTGCCAGCAGTTTCGGGGAGAACACTGAAGCTTTCTTT. The chain uses TRBV12-3 or TRBV12-4 and TRBJ1-1; D uncertain. The V end lost 3 bases, the J end lost 1 base, and 6 bases lay between the germline ends. This CDR3 region has 13 residues.

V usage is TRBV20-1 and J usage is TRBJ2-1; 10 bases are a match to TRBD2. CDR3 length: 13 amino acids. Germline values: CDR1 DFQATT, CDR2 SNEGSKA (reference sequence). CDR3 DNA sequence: TGCAAATTCCTAGCGGGAGATTTGGGTGAGCAGTTCTTC. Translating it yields CKFLAGDLGEQFF.

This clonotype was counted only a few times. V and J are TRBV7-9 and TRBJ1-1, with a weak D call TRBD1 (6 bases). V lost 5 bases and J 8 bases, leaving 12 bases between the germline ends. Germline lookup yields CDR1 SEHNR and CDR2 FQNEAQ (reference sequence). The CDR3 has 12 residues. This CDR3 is CASSRVDREAFF. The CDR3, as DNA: TGTGCCAGCAGCAGGGTCGACAGGGAAGCTTTCTTT.

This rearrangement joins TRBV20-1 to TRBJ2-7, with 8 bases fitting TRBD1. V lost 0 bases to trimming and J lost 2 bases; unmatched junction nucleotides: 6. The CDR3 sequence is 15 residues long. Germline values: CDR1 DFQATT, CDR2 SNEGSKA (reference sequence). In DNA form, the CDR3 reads TGCAGTGCTAGAGACCGACAGGGGAGTCCCTACGAGCAGTACTTC. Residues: CSARDRQGSPYEQYF.

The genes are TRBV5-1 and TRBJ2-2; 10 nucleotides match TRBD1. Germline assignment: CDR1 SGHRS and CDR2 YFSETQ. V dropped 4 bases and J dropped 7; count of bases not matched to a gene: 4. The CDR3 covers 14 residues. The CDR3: CASSADRGIGELFF. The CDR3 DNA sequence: TGCGCCAGCAGCGCGGACAGGGGGATCGGGGAGCTGTTTTTT.

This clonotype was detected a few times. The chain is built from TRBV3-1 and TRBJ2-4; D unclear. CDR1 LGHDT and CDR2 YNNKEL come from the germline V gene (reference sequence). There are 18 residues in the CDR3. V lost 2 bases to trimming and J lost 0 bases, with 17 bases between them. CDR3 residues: CASSQPGGAALAKNIQYF. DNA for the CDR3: TGTGCCAGCAGCCAACCCGGCGGAGCTGCCTTAGCCAAAAACATTCAGTACTTC.

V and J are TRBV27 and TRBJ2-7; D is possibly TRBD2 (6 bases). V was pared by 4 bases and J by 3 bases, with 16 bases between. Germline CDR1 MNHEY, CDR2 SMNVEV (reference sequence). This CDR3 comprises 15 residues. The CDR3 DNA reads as TGTGCCAGCAGTTCCCCGGGACGGCGGGGCTACGAGCAGTACTTC. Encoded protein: CASSSPGRRGYEQYF.

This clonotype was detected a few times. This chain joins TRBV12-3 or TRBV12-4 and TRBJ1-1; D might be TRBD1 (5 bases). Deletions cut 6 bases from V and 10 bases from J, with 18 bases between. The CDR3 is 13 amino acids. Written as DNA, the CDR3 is TGTGCCAGCAGGATTGACCGGGGCGAGGGAGCTTTCTTT. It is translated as CASRIDRGEGAFF.

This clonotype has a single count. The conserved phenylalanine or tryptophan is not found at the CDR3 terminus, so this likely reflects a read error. The CDR3 loop is CASSGQGMGISETQYC. As DNA, the CDR3 is TGTGCCAGCAGCGGACAGGGTATGGGGATTAGTGAGACCCAGTACTGC. V usage is TRBV28 and J usage is TRBJ2-5; 8 bases align to TRBD1. The germline gives CDR1 MDHEN, CDR2 SYDVKM. This CDR3 spans 16 amino acids. V gave up 6 bases and J gave up 5 bases; unmatched junction bases: 14.

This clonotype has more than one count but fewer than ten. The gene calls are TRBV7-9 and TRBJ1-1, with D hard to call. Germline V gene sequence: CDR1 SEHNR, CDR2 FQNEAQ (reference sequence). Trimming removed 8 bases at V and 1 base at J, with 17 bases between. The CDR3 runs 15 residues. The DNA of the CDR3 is TGTGCCAGCCTACCCCGAAGGGAGTCGAACACTGAAGCTTTCTTT. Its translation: CASLPRRESNTEAFF.

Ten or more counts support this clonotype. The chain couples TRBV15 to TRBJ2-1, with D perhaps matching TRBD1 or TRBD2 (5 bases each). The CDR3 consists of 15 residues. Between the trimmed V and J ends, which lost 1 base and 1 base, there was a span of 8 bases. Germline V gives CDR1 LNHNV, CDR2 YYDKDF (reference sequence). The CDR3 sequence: CATSRGGRSYNEQFF. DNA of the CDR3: TGTGCCACCAGCAGAGGGGGGAGATCCTACAATGAGCAGTTCTTC.

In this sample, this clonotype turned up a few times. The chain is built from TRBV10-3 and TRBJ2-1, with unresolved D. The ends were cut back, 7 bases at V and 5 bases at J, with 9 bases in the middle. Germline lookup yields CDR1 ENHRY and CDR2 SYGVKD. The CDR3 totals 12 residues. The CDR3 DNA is TGTGCCATCACCAGGAAACACAATGAGCAGTTCTTC. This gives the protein CAITRKHNEQFF.

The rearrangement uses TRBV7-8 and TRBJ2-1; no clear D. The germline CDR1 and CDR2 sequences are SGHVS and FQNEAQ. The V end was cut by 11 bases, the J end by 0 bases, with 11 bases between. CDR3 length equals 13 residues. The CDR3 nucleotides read TGTGCCTCCCTGGCGACCTCCTACAATGAGCAGTTCTTC. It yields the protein CASLATSYNEQFF.

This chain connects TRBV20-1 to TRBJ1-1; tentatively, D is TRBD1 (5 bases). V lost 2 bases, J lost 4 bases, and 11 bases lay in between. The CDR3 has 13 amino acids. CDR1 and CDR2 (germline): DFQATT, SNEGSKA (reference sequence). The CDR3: CSARRHGGTEAFF. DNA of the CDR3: TGCAGTGCTAGACGCCACGGGGGCACTGAAGCTTTCTTT.

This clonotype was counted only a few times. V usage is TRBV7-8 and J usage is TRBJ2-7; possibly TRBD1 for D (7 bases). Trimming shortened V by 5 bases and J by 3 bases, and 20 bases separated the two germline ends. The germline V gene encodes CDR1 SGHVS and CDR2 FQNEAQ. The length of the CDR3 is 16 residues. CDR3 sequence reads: CASSPTLGGQNYEQYF. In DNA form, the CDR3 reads TGTGCCAGCAGCCCGACCCTCGGGGGACAGAACTACGAGCAGTACTTC.